This TCR beta chain emerged from a study of metastatic and nonmetastatic thyroid tumors. Background on the study: Peripheral blood and tumor or nodule samples from malignant and benign thyroid patients were compared. Whole-study findings and limits: Relative to benign nodules, malignant thyroid tumors were reportedly characterized by significantly elevated TCR beta diversity in blood and tumor.

As concerns this clone: Its antigen is unknown. A junction boundary mismatches the germline segment, possibly from a read error.

All patients were untreated before thyroid surgery. Under the authors' procedure: Differences in CDR3 between clinicopathological groups were drawn on to build a classifier intended to discriminate distant-metastatic papillary thyroid cancer patients. TCRdb used MiXCR to call clones anew from the PCR reads. These V and J calls derive from TCRdb rather than the authors' analysis. The sample holds more than 7,000 clones, 20% to 25% seen once. This receptor was identified in a female donor with papillary thyroid cancer or a benign thyroid nodule (not recorded which). Some clones in this sample may be carry-over from other donors' samples. The material sequenced was adjacent normal tissue.

The CDR3 loop reads CASSPCGAETGDLFF. Here the CDR3 DNA reads TGTGCCAGCAGCCCCTGTGGGGCAGAAACCGGGGATCTGTTTTTT. The chain carries TRBV7-3 and TRBJ2-2, with D perhaps being TRBD1 or TRBD2 (5 bases each). Germline lookup yields CDR1 SGHTA and CDR2 FQGTGA. The CDR3 sequence is 15 residues long.